This note documents a single T cell receptor beta chain sequence. V was shortened by 3 bases and J by 4 bases, with 14 bases between the two germline ends. CDR1 and CDR2 from the germline V gene are SGHTA and FQGTGA. This CDR3 is 15 amino acids long. The sample is drawn from a study of OX40 agonist ivuxolimab in advanced cancers. Some clones are missing from TCRdb's copy, which holds only in-frame ones; the method was immunoSEQ multiplex PCR. This sample has under 95,000 clones, with more than 80% found just once. The J gene is TRBJ2-3, the V gene TRBV7-3, with D possibly being TRBD1 or TRBD2 (6 bases each). This sample comprised CD4+ or CD8+ T cells sorted from blood, obtained in a trial of the OX40 agonist ivuxolimab. This receptor was identified in an adult with an advanced solid tumor such as melanoma, head and neck, liver or kidney cancer. The CDR3 coding sequence is TGTGCCAGCAGCTTCTGGGGGGCGGGGCCAGATACGCAGTATTTT. The encoded protein is CASSFWGAGPDTQYF.